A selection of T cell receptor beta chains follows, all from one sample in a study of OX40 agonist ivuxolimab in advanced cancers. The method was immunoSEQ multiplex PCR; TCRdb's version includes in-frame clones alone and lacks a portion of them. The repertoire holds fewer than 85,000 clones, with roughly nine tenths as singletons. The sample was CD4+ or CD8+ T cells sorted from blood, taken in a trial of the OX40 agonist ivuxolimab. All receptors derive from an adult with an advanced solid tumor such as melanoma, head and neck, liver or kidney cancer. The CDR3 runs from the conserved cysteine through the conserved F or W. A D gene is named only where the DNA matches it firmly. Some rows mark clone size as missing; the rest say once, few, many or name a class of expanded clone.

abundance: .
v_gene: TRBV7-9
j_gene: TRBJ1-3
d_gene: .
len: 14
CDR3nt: TGTGCCAACACCCCTACCCCATCTGGAAACACCATATATTTT
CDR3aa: CANTPTPSGNTIYF

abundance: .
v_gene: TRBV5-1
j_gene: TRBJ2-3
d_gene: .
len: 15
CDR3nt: TGCGCCAGCAGCTTGACGGGGGCCCTCACAGATACGCAGTATTTT
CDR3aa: CASSLTGALTDTQYF

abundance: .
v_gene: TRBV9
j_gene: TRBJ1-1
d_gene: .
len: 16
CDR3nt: TGTGCCAGCAGCGTAGAGGGTCGGGGGGCGAACACTGAAGCTTTCTTT
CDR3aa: CASSVEGRGANTEAFF

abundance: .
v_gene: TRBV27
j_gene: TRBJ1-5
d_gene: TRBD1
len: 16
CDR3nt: TGTGCCAGCAGTTTAGGGACAGGGGGAAGCAATCAGCCCCAGCATTTT
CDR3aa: CASSLGTGGSNQPQHF

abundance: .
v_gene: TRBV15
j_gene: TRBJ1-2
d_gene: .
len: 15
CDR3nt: TGTGCCACCAGCAGTTTGACAGAAGCTAACTATGGCTACACCTTC
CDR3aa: CATSSLTEANYGYTF

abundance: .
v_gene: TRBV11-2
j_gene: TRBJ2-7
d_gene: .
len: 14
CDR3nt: TGTGCCAGCAGCTTAGTCGCGGGTGGGTACGAGCAGTACTTC
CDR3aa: CASSLVAGGYEQYF

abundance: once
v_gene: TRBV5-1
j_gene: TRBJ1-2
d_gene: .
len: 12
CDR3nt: TGCGCCAGCAGCGGGGGTAACTATGGCTACACCTTC
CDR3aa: CASSGGNYGYTF

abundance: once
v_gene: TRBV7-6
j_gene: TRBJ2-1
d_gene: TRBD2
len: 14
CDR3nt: TGTGCCAGCAGCTCGCGGGGGGGTTTCAATGAGCAGTTCTTC
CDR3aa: CASSSRGGFNEQFF

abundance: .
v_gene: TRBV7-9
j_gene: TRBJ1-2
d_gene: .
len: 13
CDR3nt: TGTGCCAGCAGCTTCGTTGCAGGGGATGGCTACACCTTC
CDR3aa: CASSFVAGDGYTF

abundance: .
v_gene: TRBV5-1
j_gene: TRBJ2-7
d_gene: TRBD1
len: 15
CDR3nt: TGCGCCAGCAGCTTTTCGGACAGGGAATCCTACGAGCAGTACTTC
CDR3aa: CASSFSDRESYEQYF

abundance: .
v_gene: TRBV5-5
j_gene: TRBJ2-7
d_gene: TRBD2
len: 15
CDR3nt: TGTGCCAGCAGCTTCGCCGGGGGGGCTCCCTACGAGCAGTACTTC
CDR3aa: CASSFAGGAPYEQYF

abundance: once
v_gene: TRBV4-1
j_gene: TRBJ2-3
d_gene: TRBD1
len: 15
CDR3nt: TGCGCCAGCAGCCAAAAAGGACAGGGGACAGATACGCAGTATTTT
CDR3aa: CASSQKGQGTDTQYF

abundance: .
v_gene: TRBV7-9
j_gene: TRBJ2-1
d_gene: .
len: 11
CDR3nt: TGTGCCAGCAGCTTAGACCATGAGCAGTTCTTC
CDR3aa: CASSLDHEQFF

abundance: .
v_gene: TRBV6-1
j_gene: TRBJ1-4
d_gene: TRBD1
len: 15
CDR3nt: TGTGCCAGCACTATGGGGACAGACCAAGATGAAAAACTGTTTTTT
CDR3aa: CASTMGTDQDEKLFF

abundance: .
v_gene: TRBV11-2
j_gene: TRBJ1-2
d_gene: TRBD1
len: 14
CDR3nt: TGTGCCAGCAGCTGGGGGACAGTCGACTATGGCTACACCTTC
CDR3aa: CASSWGTVDYGYTF

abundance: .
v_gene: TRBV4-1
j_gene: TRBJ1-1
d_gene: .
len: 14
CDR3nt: TGCGCCAGCAGCCCAAATCCGGGGAACACTGAAGCTTTCTTT
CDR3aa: CASSPNPGNTEAFF

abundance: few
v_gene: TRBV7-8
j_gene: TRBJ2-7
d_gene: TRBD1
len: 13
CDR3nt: TGTGCCAGCAGCGTAAGGACAGGGGCTGAGCAGTACTTC
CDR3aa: CASSVRTGAEQYF

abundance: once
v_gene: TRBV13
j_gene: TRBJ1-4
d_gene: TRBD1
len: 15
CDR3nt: TGTGCCAGCAGGCCCCTAAGACAGGGGGAAGAAAAACTGTTTTTT
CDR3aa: CASRPLRQGEEKLFF

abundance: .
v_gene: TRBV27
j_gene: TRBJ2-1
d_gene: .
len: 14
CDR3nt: TGTGCCAGCAGTGACTGGGACCCGTGGAATGAGCAGTTCTTC
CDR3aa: CASSDWDPWNEQFF

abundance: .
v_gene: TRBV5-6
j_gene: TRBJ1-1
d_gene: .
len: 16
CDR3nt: TGTGCCAGCAGCTTGCTAGCTCAGCCTCGGGACACTGAAGCTTTCTTT
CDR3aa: CASSLLAQPRDTEAFF

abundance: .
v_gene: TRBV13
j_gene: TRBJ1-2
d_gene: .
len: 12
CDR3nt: TGTGCCAGCAGCTTAGGTTCGGGCGGCTACACCTTC
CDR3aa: CASSLGSGGYTF

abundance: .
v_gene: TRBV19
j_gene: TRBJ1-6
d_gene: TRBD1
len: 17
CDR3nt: TGTGCCAGTAGTATAGATTGGACAGGGAAGCTGAAGGGGGCCCTCCACTTT
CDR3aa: CASSIDWTGKLKGALHF

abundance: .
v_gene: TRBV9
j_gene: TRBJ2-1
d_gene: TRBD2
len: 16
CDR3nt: TGTGCCAGCAGCGTAATAGGCGGGGGAGTTGTCGATGAGCAGTTCTTC
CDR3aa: CASSVIGGGVVDEQFF

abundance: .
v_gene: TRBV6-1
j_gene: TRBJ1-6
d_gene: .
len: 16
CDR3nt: TGTGCCAGCAGTGAAGTACCGGGAGTCAATAATTCACCCCTCCACTTT
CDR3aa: CASSEVPGVNNSPLHF

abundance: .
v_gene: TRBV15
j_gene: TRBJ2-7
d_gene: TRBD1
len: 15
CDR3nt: TGTGCCACCAGCAGAGTGACGGACAGGGACTACGAGCAGTACTTC
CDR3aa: CATSRVTDRDYEQYF

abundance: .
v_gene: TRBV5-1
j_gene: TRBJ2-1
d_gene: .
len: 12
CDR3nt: TGCGCCAGCAGCAGTAGCGAGGCTGAGCAGTTCTTC
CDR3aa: CASSSSEAEQFF

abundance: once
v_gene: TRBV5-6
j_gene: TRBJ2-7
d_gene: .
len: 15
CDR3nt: TGTGCCAGCAGCTTGTTGGGGACACAGGGAATCGAGCAGTACTTC
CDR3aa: CASSLLGTQGIEQYF